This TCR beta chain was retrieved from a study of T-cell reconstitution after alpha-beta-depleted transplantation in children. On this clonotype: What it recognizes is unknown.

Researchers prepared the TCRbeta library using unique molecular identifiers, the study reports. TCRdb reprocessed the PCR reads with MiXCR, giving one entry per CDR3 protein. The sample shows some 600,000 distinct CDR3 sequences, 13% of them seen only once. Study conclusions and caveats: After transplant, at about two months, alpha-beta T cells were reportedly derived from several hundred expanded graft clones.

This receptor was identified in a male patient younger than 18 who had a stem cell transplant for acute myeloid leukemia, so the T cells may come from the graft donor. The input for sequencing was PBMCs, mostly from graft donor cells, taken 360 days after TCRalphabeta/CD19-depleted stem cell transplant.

The CDR3 region has the DNA TGTGCCAGCAGTTTAGGGACTCTGGACCCGTACTTC. Residues: CASSLGTLDPYF. V gene TRBV12-3 or TRBV12-4 combines with J gene TRBJ2-7; TRBD2 is a possible D gene (5 bases). The CDR3 totals 12 residues. V was trimmed by 1 base and J by 12 bases, leaving 13 bases between them.